The sequence of this TCR beta chain was determined in a study of shared clonotypes between healthy human individuals. Study-wide background: The study drew on a couple of women and three men aged 18 to 49 as donors.

The CDR3 spans 14 residues. Germline V gene lookup returns CDR1 SNHLY and CDR2 FYNNEI. V gave up 4 bases and J gave up 2 bases; unmatched junction bases: 1. Measured with immunoSEQ multiplex PCR; TCRdb has only the in-frame clones, and not every one. The table lists 850,000 to 1,200,000 clones, roughly 70% of them singletons. J is TRBJ1-3 and V is TRBV2; 8 bases map to TRBD1. The clonotype originates from a man younger than 30 in good health. Source material: memory CD4+ T cells sorted from blood. Regarding subset: CD45RA-negative fraction. This chain's CDR3 is CASSVDRAGNTIYF. CDR3 sequence (DNA): TGTGCCAGCAGTGTGGACAGGGCTGGAAACACCATATATTTT.